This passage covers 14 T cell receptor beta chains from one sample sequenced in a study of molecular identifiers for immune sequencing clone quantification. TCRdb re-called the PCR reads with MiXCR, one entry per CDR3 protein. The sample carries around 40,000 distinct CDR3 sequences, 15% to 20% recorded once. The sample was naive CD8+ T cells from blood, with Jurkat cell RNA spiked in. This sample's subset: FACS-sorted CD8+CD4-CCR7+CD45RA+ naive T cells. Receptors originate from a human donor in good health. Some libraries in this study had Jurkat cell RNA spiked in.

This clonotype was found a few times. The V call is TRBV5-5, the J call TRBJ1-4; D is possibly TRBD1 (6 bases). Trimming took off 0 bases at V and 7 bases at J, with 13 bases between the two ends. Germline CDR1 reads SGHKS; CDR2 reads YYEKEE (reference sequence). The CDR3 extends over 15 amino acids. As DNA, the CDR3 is TGTGCCAGCAGCTTGGGCGCCCGGGACACTGAAAAACTGTTTTTT. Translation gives CASSLGARDTEKLFF.

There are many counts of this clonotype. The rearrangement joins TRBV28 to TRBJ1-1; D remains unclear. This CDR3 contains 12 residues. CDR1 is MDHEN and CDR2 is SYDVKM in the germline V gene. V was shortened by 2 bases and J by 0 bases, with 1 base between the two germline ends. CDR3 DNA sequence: TGTGCCAGCAGTTTAATGAACACTGAAGCTTTCTTT. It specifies CASSLMNTEAFF.

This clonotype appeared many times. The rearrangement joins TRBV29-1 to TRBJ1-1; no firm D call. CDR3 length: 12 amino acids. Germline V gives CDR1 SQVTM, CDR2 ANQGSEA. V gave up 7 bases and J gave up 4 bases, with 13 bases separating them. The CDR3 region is CSAEASFTEAFF. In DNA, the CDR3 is TGCAGCGCGGAAGCTTCATTCACTGAAGCTTTCTTT. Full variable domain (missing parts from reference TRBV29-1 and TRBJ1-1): SAVISQKPSRDICQRGTSLTIQCQVDSQVTMMFWYRQQPGQSLTLIATANQGSEATYESGFVIDKFPISRPNLTFSTLTVSNMSPEDSSIYLCSAEASFTEAFFGQGTRLTVV.

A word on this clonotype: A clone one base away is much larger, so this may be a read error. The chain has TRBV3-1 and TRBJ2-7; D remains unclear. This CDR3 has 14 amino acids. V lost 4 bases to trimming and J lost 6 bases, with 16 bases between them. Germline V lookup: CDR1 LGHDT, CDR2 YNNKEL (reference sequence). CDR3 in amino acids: CASSLRTGACEQYF. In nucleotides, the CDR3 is TGTGCCAGCAGCCTAAGGACCGGAGCCTGCGAGCAGTACTTC.

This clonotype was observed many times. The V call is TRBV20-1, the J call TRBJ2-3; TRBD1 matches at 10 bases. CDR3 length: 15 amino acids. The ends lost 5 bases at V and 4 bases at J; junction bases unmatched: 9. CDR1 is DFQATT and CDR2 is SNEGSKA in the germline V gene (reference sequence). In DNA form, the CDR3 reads TGCAGTGCTGCGGCCGGGACAGGGGTTTCAGATACGCAGTATTTT. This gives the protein CSAAAGTGVSDTQYF.

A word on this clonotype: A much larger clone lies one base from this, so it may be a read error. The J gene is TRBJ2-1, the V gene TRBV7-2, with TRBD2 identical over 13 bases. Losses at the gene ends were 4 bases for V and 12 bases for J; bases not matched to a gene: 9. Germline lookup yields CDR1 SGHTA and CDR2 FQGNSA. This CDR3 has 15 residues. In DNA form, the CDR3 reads TGTGCCAGCAGCTGGACTAGCGGGGGAGAGAGTGGGCAGTTCTTC. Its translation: CASSWTSGGESGQFF. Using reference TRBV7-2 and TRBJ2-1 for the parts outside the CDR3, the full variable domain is GAGVSQSPSNKVTEKGKDVELRCDPISGHTALYWYRQSLGQGLEFLIYFQGNSAPDKSGLPSDRFSAERTGGSVSTLTIQRTQQEDSAVYLCASSWTSGGESGQFFGPGTRLTVL.

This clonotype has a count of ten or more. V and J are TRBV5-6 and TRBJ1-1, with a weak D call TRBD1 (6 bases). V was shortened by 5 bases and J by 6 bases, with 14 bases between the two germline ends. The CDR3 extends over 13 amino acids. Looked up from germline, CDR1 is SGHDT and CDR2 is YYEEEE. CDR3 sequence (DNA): TGTGCCAGCAGTACCACAGGGAGCGCTGAAGCTTTCTTT. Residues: CASSTTGSAEAFF.

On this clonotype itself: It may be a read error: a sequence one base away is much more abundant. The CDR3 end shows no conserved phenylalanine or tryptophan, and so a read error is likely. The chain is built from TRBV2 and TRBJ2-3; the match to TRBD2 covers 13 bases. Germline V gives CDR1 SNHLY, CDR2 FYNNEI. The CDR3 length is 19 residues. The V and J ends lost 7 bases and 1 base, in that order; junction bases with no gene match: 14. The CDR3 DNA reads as TGTGCCAGCACTACGGAACTAGCGGGGGGGCCTTGGGGCACAGATACGCAGTATCTT. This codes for CASTTELAGGPWGTDTQYL.

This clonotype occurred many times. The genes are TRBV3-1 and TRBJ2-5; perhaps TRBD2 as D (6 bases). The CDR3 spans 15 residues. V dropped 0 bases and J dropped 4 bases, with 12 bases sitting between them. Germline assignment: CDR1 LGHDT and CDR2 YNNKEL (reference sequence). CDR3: CASSQEGGVAETQYF. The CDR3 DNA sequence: TGTGCCAGCAGCCAAGAAGGAGGGGTTGCAGAGACCCAGTACTTC.

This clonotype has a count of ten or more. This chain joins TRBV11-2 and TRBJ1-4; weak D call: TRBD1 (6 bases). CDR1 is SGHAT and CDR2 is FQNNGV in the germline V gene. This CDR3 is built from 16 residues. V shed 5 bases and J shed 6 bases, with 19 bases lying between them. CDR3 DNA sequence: TGTGCCAGCAGCCCACGTAGGAACAGGGAGGATGAAAAACTGTTTTTT. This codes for CASSPRRNREDEKLFF.

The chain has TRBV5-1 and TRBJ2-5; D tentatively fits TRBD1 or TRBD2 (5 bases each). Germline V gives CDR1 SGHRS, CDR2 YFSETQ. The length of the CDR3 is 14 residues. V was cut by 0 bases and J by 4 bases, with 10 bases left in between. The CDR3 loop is CASSLGEGLETQYF. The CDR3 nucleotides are TGCGCCAGCAGCTTGGGCGAGGGGCTAGAGACCCAGTACTTC.

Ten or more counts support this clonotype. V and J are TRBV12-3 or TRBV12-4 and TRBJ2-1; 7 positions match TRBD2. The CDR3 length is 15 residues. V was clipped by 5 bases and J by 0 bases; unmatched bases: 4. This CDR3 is CASSTPSGSYNEQFF. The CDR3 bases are TGTGCCAGCAGTACCCCTAGCGGCTCCTACAATGAGCAGTTCTTC.

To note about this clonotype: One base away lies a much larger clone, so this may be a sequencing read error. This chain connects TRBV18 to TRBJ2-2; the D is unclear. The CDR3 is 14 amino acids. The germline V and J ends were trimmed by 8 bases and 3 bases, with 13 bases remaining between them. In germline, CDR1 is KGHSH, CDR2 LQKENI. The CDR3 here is CASTLALYTGELFF. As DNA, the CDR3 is TGTGCCAGCACCCTTGCTTTATACACCGGGGAGCTGTTTTTT.

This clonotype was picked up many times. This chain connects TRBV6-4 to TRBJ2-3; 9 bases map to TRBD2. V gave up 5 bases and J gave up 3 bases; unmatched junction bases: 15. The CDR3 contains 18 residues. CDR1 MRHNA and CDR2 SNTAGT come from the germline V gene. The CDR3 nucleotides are TGTGCCAGCAGTTTGGAGGCTAGCGGGACTACCCATACAGATACGCAGTATTTT. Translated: CASSLEASGTTHTDTQYF.